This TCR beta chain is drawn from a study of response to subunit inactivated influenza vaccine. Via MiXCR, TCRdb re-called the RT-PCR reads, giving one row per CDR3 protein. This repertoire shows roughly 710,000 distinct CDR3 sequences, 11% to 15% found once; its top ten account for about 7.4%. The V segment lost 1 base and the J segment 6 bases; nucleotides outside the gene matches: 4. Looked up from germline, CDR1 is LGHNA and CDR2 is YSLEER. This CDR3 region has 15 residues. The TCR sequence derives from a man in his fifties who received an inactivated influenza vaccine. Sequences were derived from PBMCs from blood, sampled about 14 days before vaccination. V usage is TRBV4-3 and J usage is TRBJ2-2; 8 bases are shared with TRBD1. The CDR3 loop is CASSQVQGAAGELFF. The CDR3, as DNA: TGCGCCAGCAGCCAAGTTCAGGGGGCGGCCGGGGAGCTGTTTTTT.